This T cell receptor beta chain was profiled in a study of T cells in Graves' hyperthyroidism and ophthalmopathy (dated by TCRdb to the late 2010s). With regard to the full study: Peripheral blood samples were taken at the time of initial diagnosis, prior to any treatment. A discovery cohort of approximately 97 patients, about 43 with Graves' ophthalmopathy and 55 to 60 with stable Graves' hyperthyroidism, was used to find distinguishing TCR V-J signatures. An independent validation cohort of about 20 hyperthyroidism patients and 15 or so patients who later progressed to ophthalmopathy tested prospective prediction of ophthalmopathy. The 100 or so discovery patients were divided at random into training and test sets in a 7:3 ratio. Thyroid tissue and blood T-cell repertoires from several Graves' hyperthyroidism patients were also compared in the study. Once sampling was done, hyperthyroidism patients were given methimazole at a starting dose of 30 mg daily, whereas ophthalmopathy patients were given high-dose intravenous methylprednisolone. TCR Vbeta CDR3 sequencing of 120 to 150 peripheral blood samples (over 40 ophthalmopathy, 75 to 85 hyperthyroidism and around 17 progressor patients) is reported in the paper.

Stable Graves' hyperthyroidism was defined as no progression to ophthalmopathy during 18 months of follow-up. Hyperthyroidism patients were newly diagnosed, with disease duration under 2 months, and aged 18 to 65 years. The study excluded patients with uncontrolled infections, other autoimmune diseases, pregnancy or lactation. Clinical symptoms, serum thyroxine and TRAb, thyroid ultrasound, and orbital computed tomography formed the basis for the diagnoses. PBMCs were isolated from more than 9 ml of fresh peripheral blood by Ficoll-Paque density gradient centrifugation. Total RNA was extracted with Trizol reagent, and quality was checked on an Agilent 2100 Bioanalyzer. Taken from cysteine to phenylalanine, the CDR3 has 13 residues. The DNA shown is the 39-base CDR3, in frame from base 1. From the germline V gene, CDR1 is WSHSY and CDR2 is SAAADI. Amplification of TCR beta CDR3 regions was carried out from RNA transcripts. For the first round of RT-PCR on the TCR CDR3, the HTBI primer set was used together with the Qiagen OneStep RT-PCR kit. Libraries were constructed in a second round of multiplex PCR, after which size selection and purification were carried out. Sequencing of the libraries was done on an Illumina HiSeq2000 using paired-end 100 bp reads. Turning to the authors' computational methods: SOAPnuke was used to process the raw data, throwing out any read that contained adapters or uncalled bases, had a mean Phred below 15, or lacked an exact constant-primer or identifier match. COPE v1.2.5 was used to merge the high-quality paired reads, and each unique nucleotide sequence was defined as a clonotype. Clonotypes were aligned to IMGT TRBV, TRBD and TRBJ reference segments using MiTCR v1.1. Only V-J combinations with frequency above 0.0001, covering about 99% of repertoires, were analysed. A TCS score was defined as the ratio of F50 (clonal expansion) to E x V (chaos), with BLOSUM62-based TCRdist applied between CDR3 peptides within each V-J. Welch's t-statistics and random forest reduced 514 V-J features to roughly 13, which were used in a naive Bayes classifier (R e1071). Thyroid-blood repertoire similarity was quantified with the Morisita-Horn index. TCRdb trimmed public reads at Q25 via fastp, called clones via MiXCR and kept in-frame beta chains. Identical CDR3 protein sequences are pooled into one entry, listed with their most common genes and DNA. These V and J calls rely on TCRdb rather than the paper's analysis. The sample records over 700,000 distinct CDR3 sequences, 30% to 40% of which are singletons. Of the sample, more than 25% is held by the ten largest clones.

The investigation overall reported the following: Sample size was not statistically predetermined, and blinding of investigators to group allocation was not performed. A model built on a 13 V-J signature distinguished ophthalmopathy from stable hyperthyroidism, reaching roughly 88% sensitivity and about 81% specificity in cross-validation and 80%/75% in testing. In validation, the model predicted progression to ophthalmopathy a median of roughly 6.1 months before onset, with approximately 71% sensitivity and nearly 75% specificity. Most expanded thyroid clonotypes (frequency above 0.001) were also found in blood, which suggests that blood repertoires may mirror thyroid immune responses.

Turning to this clonotype: Its antigen is still unknown. A much larger clone differs by one base, so this may be a read error.

The chain links TRBV10-2 with TRBJ2-7; too little of a D gene remains to name it. Sequencing used blood. The TCR was taken from a woman aged 35 to 49 with Graves' hyperthyroidism. The nucleotide sequence reads as follows: TGCGCCAGCAGAGAGTCTAGCTCCTACGAGCAGTACTTC. This yields the protein CASRESSSYEQYF.